This T cell receptor beta chain comes out of a study of spatial heterogeneity in lung cancer. As for the study in general: There were consistently more beta-chain sequences detected than alpha-chain sequences.

Time point specified: sample taken at primary tumor resection. Sequencing was performed on whole RNA extracted from tumor and nontumor lung tissue, or from frozen PBMC, and the material was left unsorted. Details on this clonotype: This beta chain is an unintended read in a library built for alpha chains; its size means little.

On each TCR cDNA molecule, a unique molecular identifier was present. MiXCR, applied by TCRdb to the 5' RACE reads, yields one record per CDR3 protein. This sample has roughly 700 distinct CDR3 sequences; approximately 52% occur once, and the top ten carry around an eighth. Deletions cut 5 bases from V and 1 base from J, with 13 bases between. The length of the CDR3 is 15 residues. The germline V gene has CDR1 SGHTA and CDR2 FQGNSA. This sequence was found in a male donor with early-stage non-small cell lung cancer. The specimen was PBMCs, collected at surgery. The V gene is TRBV7-2, the J gene TRBJ2-3; tentatively, D is TRBD2 (6 bases). The CDR3 sequence: CASSPGGARTDTQYF. The CDR3 nucleotides are TGTGCCAGCAGCCCCGGAGGGGCCCGCACAGATACGCAGTATTTT.